This TCR beta chain was recorded in a study of cytomegalovirus exposure and HLA in healthy donors (dated by TCRdb to the late 2010s). With regard to the full study: In an earlier analysis of approximately 640 of the donors, around 300 Gb of sequence data and approximately 120 million unique TCR beta sequences from about 179 million T cells were reported. An early release that covered several hundred HLA-typed donors contained about 300 gigabases of sequencing data and about 84 million unique TCR sequences. Among the approximately 430 genotyped donors, around 81% belonged to the genetic ancestry cluster associated with self-reported Caucasian donors. The study was designed to test whether signatures of past pathogen exposure could be identified by cataloging public T cell receptors. The study used immunosequencing to profile the T cell repertoires of around 600 subjects and linked those repertoires to cytomegalovirus serostatus. Along with the roughly 700-subject first cohort, a separate validation cohort of around 110 different subjects was used. To predict cytomegalovirus infection status, the study combined high-throughput TCR immunosequencing, statistical association of individual TCRs with disease status, and machine learning. To study patterns of TCR occurrence, a later analysis re-analyzed previously published TCR beta repertoires from 650 to 750 donors and added high-resolution HLA genotyping. Rather than using new phenotypic data, the later analysis identified candidate immune exposures from TCR beta sequences and from how often those sequences occurred across donors. To decide whether each TCR beta V gene segment behaved as functional or pseudogenic, an earlier analysis of some 600 of the donors relied on high-throughput TCR beta sequencing. Donor age, sex, ethnicity and CMV serostatus were compiled together with the repertoire data. Genome-wide SNP genotypes for about 65% of the roughly 670 donors were used in a later genetic analysis, which treated that subset as a discovery cohort. All discovery cohort repertoires had been generated on a single sequencing platform. HLA typing covered class I and class II loci at four-digit resolution. Typing coverage differed by locus: A, B, C, DRB1 and DQB1 were typed in about 620-630 donors, DQA1 in 522, DPA1 in 600 to 610, and DPB1 in just under 480. Because of strong linkage in the cohort, 5 or 6 DR-DQ haplotypes were treated as single units for association and clustering. Among about 400 genotyped donors of the cohort, an average of about 240,000 unique TCR beta nucleotide sequences was sequenced per donor, of which approximately 19% were non-productive.

The library came from the immunoSEQ multiplex PCR assay. The multiplex PCR relied on a mix of 60 forward primers for TCR Vbeta segments and 13 reverse primers for TCR Jbeta segments. Amplification of the CDR3 region of rearranged TCR beta genes was performed with a multiplex PCR assay on genomic DNA. The amplified TCR beta libraries were sequenced on the Illumina HiSeq System as 87-base-pair reads. As for the authors' bioinformatics: A later analysis tallied approximately 87 million unique TCR beta chains across the 650 to 750 repertoires, and approximately 12 million of those chains were shared by two or more donors. Raw reads were error-corrected and collapsed into unique sequences by a nearest-neighbor algorithm in which closely related sequences were merged to remove PCR and sequencing errors. To assign V, D and J gene segments, CDR3 sequences were aligned to IMGT reference sequences. For a sequence to be retained, at least a six-nucleotide match to both a V gene segment and a J gene segment was required. Rearrangements were classified as productive when the CDR3 lacked stop codons and remained in frame with V and J, and all other rearrangements were classified as non-productive. Following IMGT convention, CDR3 was defined as the stretch from the second conserved V-encoded cysteine up to the conserved J-encoded phenylalanine. The earlier analysis of about 590 of the donors excluded sequences that lacked an unambiguous match to a single V gene segment. In an earlier analysis of 450 to 750 of the donors, a V segment was called functional when productive rearrangements were above 56.7%, and segregating when the standard deviation between donors exceeded 5%. To diagnose cytomegalovirus status from the catalog of TCR beta chain sequences, a statistical classification framework was built. A later analysis assigned V and J genes by comparing TCR nucleotide sequences with IMGT/GENE-DB human TR gene sequences. The TCRdist pipeline was used in a later analysis to assign CDR3 sequences and most-parsimonious VDJ recombination scenarios. In a later analysis, each TCR beta chain was defined by its CDR3 amino acid sequence together with its V-gene family, and reads lacking a unique V-gene family were excluded. In a later analysis, 450 to 600 highly shared, low-generation-probability nucleotide sequences were removed to address suspected cross-contamination and a sequencing artifact. For each public chain, a later analysis derived a clonal expansion index from normalized ranks of inferred template counts within each repertoire. Generation probabilities in a later analysis came from a VDJ recombination model fitted to out-of-frame rearrangements, and those results were checked against IGoR. Hypergeometric tests were used in a later analysis to score TCR-TCR, TCR-HLA and TCR-CMV co-occurrence, with a repertoire-size bias correction applied to the TCR pairs. A later analysis estimated false discovery rates by permuting HLA or CMV assignments 20 times. In a later analysis, co-occurring TCRs were grouped using DBSCAN, with TCRdist sequence similarity added in when clustering inside HLA-allele-positive subsets. Co-occurrence clustering excluded repertoires with fewer than 30,000 or more than 120,000 public chains, plus five with anomalous nucleotide sharing. This immuneACCESS table, as held by TCRdb, lists in-frame sequences with V and J called but not all clones. Of the missing ones, under half trace to an unresolved V gene in checked studies; the others have no known cause. V and J calls plus clone size are reproduced from that table; the DNA served to infer D and trimming. Recorded for this sample are 110,000 to 150,000 clones; approximately 81% of them occurred a single time. The ten biggest clones cover about 4.1% of the sample.

The CDR3 starts with the cysteine, ends with the phenylalanine, and has 14 residues. The only DNA kept is the CDR3, 42 bases in frame from the first base. Unmatched junction bases come to 2, with V trimmed by 3 bases and J by 3 bases. CDR1 and CDR2 were assigned from the germline V gene (reference sequence) as MNHEY and SMNVEV. The cohort consisted of some 670 healthy bone marrow donors. All cohort members were sampled while nominally healthy, although unrecorded immune exposures were likely present. The donor tested CMV seropositive, placing the donor among the 290 or so seropositive members of the cohort. Each donor provided a peripheral blood sample, and peripheral blood mononuclear cells were used for TCR beta sequencing. Genomic DNA was extracted from the blood cell samples with the Qiagen DNeasy Blood Extraction Kit. Results and caveats for the whole study, not just this receptor: Because counts were too low, 15 to 20 rarely observed V segments, including chromosome 9 orphons, were excluded from the earlier analysis of 500 to 700 of the donors. According to the authors, the approach could potentially be generalized to other disease states and immunological phenotypes. Broadly in line with IMGT annotations, most TCR beta V segments showed up in productive rearrangements about 90% or about 30% of the time in an earlier analysis of 450 to 600 of the donors. In a later analysis, HLA-associated TCR beta chains showed more clonal expansion and lower generation probabilities than non-associated chains that were equally common. Sequencing depth was assumed to be roughly uniform across donors in the presence/absence analyses, though that assumption may not hold. Because HLA typing was missing for some donors at each locus, association tests included only the typed subset. A further reported finding was that TCR beta sequences accurately predicted the HLA-A and HLA-B alleles for most subjects in the first cohort. In a later analysis, TCR association rates were found to vary across HLA loci, with the most associated TCRs seen for DRB1 alleles and the fewest for HLA-C alleles. Linkage disequilibrium might explain the correlated functional status among segregating V segments, but an unknown experimental factor could not be ruled out. Only TCR beta chains were sequenced in this cohort, and the absence of alpha or paired-chain data limited detectable features. The classifier was reported to diagnose cytomegalovirus status with high specificity and sensitivity in both the original and validation cohorts. CMV serostatus was the only immune exposure information available for the cohort. In vitro tests confirmed that a few of the cytomegalovirus-associated TCR beta chains recognize cytomegalovirus antigens. A total of 150 to 200 TCR beta chains were listed by the study as associated with cytomegalovirus. The 87-base-pair reads could not distinguish some IMGT-functional V segments, including TRBV6-2 and TRBV6-3, so those segments were excluded. Assigning TCR associations to individual alleles was difficult when HLA alleles, especially DR and DQ, strongly co-occurred. In a later genetic analysis, fewer N-insertions in productive TCRs were reported among donors in an Asian-associated ancestry cluster than the 666-donor mean. According to a later analysis, most CMV-associated TCR beta chains appeared to be HLA-restricted, and the HLA associations seemed to be driven largely by CMV exposure. Several of the top co-occurrence clusters appeared to be linked to parvovirus B19, influenza, CMV and Epstein-Barr virus, according to a later analysis. V-gene and J-gene trimming of TCR beta chains was associated with a missense DCLRE1C variant in a later genetic analysis, and the association was replicated in an independent cohort. Specific HLA alleles were associated with 16,951 TCR beta sequences at a false discovery rate of 0.05 in a later analysis. Across donors, most TCR sequences were observed very rarely, whereas some public TCRs were present in many individuals. A cluster of highly shared sequence variants was judged likely to represent a technical artifact of the sequencing pipeline.

On this clone: Its antigen is still unknown. No base qualities exist here, and no much larger clone lies one base off it.

The receptor chain draws on TRBV27 and TRBJ2-3, and TRBD2 matches 8 of the central bases. The TCR originated in a woman between 40 and 55 years old in good health and CMV-seropositive. The sequenced sample consisted of PBMCs. The encoded CDR3 is CASSFLAGTDTQYF. In nucleotide form, the sequence is TGTGCCAGCAGTTTTCTAGCGGGTACAGATACGCAGTATTTT.